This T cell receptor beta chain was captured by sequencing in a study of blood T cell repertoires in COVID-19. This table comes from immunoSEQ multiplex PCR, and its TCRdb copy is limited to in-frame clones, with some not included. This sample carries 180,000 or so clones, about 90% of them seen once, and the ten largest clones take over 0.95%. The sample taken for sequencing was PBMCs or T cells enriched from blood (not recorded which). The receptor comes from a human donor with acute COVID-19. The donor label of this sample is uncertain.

CDR3 in DNA: TGTGCCAGTAGTAGTATACAGACAGCCACTCTCCACTTT. Amino acids: CASSSIQTATLHF. The V gene is TRBV19, the J gene TRBJ1-6; D possibly corresponds to TRBD1 (5 bases). V was clipped by 4 bases and J by 16 bases, with 17 bases between them. Germline CDR1 and CDR2: LNHDA and SQIVND (reference sequence). The CDR3 is made up of 13 amino acids.